This T cell receptor beta chain was observed in a study of response to subunit inactivated influenza vaccine. Study-wide points: Each seasonal flu vaccination may recruit only limited new T cells, authors suggested.

This clonotype was counted between two and nine times. Its antigen is not identified. Via MiXCR, TCRdb re-called the RT-PCR reads, giving one row per CDR3 protein. This table has around 580,000 distinct CDR3 sequences, about 14% appearing once. The material was PBMCs from blood, obtained 11 to 12 days after vaccination. The TCR comes from a man in his fifties who received an inactivated influenza vaccine.

The CDR3 is CASRLRAGNYGYTF. The CDR3 bases are TGTGCCAGCAGACTCCGGGCAGGTAACTATGGCTACACCTTC. V gene TRBV3-1 combines with J gene TRBJ1-2; D call uncertain. CDR3 length equals 14 residues. From germline, CDR1 is LGHDT and CDR2 YNNKEL (reference sequence). Trimming left V 6 bases short and J 1 base short, with 12 bases between.